This T cell receptor beta chain emerged from a study of blood T cell repertoires in COVID-19. This clone was counted a single time. The table came from immunoSEQ multiplex PCR; TCRdb's copy has only in-frame clones and leaves some out. Among some 180,000 clones listed, more than 80% were seen once. This receptor was taken from a woman in her 40s with COVID-19, enrolled during active disease. The sequenced sample consisted of peripheral blood.

CDR3 in amino acids: CASSPGLAGEEQFF. In DNA form, the CDR3 reads TGTGCCAGCAGCCCGGGACTAGCGGGAGAGGAGCAGTTCTTC. This chain uses TRBV6-5 with TRBJ2-1; 14 bases agree with TRBD2. This CDR3 is built from 14 residues. Trimming removed 6 bases from V and 10 bases from J; junction bases left unmatched: 5. Germline V gene sequence: CDR1 MNHEY, CDR2 SVGAGI.